This TCR beta chain was captured by sequencing in a study of blood T cells in healthy people across ages. General study findings and limits: The study regarded diversity estimates from one million T cells as underestimates.

J was trimmed by 4 bases and V by 5 bases; bases with no gene match: 10. CDR3 size: 16 residues. Germline loops: CDR1 DFQATT, CDR2 SNEGSKA (reference sequence). The second PCR ran 7 to 11 cycles with a sample-barcoded 5' primer and J-beta primers. Every cDNA molecule bore a tag from a template-switch adaptor containing 12 random nucleotides. TCRdb fed the 5' RACE reads into MiXCR, producing one record per CDR3 protein. This table holds around 1,000,000 distinct CDR3 sequences, approximately 26% found once. Donors were healthy Caucasian individuals from Russia aged about 6 to 90. This clonotype was seen a handful of times. Its antigen is undetermined. The data were also submitted as part of a second study, on T cells of mothers and their children. According to that study: The authors identified no persistent microchimeric T cell clones.

The V and J genes are TRBV20-1 and TRBJ2-3; 12 nucleotides agree with TRBD2. The receptor's source is a girl under 10 years old in good health. The sample was blood. CDR3 sequence reads: CSAASGGASRADTQYF. As DNA, the CDR3 is TGCAGTGCTGCTAGCGGGGGGGCTTCTAGGGCAGATACGCAGTATTTT.